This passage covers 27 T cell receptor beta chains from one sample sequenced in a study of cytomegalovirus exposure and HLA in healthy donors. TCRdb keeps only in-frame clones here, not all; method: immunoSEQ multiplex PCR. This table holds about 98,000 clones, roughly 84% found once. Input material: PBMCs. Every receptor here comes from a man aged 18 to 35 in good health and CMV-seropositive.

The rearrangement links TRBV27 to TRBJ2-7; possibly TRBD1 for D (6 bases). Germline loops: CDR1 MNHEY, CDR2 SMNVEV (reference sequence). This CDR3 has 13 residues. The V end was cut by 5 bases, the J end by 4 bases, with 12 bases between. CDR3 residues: CASSLGQNYEQYF. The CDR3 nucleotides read TGTGCCAGCAGTCTTGGACAGAATTACGAGCAGTACTTC.

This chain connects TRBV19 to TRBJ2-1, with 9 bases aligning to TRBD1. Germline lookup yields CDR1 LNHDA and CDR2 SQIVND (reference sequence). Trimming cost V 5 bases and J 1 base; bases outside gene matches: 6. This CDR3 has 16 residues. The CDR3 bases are TGTGCCAGTAGTCGTACAGGGGGCAAATCCTACAATGAGCAGTTCTTC. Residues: CASSRTGGKSYNEQFF. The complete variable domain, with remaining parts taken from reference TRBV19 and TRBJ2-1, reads DGGITQSPKYLFRKEGQNVTLSCEQNLNHDAMYWYRQDPGQGLRLIYYSQIVNDFQKGDIAEGYSVSREKKESFPLTVTSAQKNPTAFYLCASSRTGGKSYNEQFFGPGTRLTVL.

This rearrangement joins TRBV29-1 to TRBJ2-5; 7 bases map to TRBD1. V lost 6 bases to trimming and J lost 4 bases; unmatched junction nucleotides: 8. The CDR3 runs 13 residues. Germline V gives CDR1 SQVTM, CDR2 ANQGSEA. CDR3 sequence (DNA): TGCAGCGTGGAAACAACAGGGGTAGAGACCCAGTACTTC. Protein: CSVETTGVETQYF.

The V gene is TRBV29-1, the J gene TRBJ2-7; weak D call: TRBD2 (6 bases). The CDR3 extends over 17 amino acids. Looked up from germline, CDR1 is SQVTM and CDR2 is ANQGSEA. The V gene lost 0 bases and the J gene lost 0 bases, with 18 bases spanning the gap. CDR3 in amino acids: CSVEDFSGTGSSYEQYF. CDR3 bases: TGCAGCGTTGAAGATTTTTCGGGGACCGGGAGCTCCTACGAGCAGTACTTC.

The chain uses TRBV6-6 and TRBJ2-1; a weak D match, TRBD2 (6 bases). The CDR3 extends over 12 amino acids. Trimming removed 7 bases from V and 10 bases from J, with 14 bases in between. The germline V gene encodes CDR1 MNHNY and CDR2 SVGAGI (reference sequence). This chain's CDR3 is CASTTPGEEQFF. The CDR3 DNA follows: TGTGCCAGCACCACTCCGGGGGAGGAGCAGTTCTTC.

CDR3 in DNA: TGCGCCAGCAGCCAAGGTCACAGGGACGCCTATCAGCCCCAGCATTTT. The encoded protein is CASSQGHRDAYQPQHF. The V gene is TRBV4-1, the J gene TRBJ1-5, with D perhaps matching TRBD1 (6 bases). CDR1 and CDR2 (germline): MGHRA, YSYEKL. V was trimmed by 1 base and J by 5 bases, leaving 15 bases between them. CDR3 length equals 16 residues.

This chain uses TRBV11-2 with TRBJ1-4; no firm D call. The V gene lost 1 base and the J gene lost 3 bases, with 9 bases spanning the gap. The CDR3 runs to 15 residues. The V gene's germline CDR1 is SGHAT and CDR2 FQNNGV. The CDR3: CASSLGQLSNEKLFF. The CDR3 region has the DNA TGTGCCAGCAGCTTAGGACAACTCTCTAATGAAAAACTGTTTTTT.

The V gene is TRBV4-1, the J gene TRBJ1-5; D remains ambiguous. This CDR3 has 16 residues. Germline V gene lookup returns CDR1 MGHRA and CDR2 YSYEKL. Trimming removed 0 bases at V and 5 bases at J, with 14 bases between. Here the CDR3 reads CASSQDRILYYQPQHF. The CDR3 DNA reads TGCGCCAGCAGCCAAGATAGAATTCTGTATTATCAGCCCCAGCATTTT.

In DNA, the CDR3 is TGTGCCAGTACTCAACAAACCGGGACTGTGAACACTGAAGCTTTCTTT. Translated: CASTQQTGTVNTEAFF. This chain connects TRBV19 to TRBJ1-1; weak D call: TRBD1 (5 bases). V lost 7 bases to trimming and J lost 0 bases, with 18 bases between them. The CDR3 runs to 16 residues. Germline CDR1 is LNHDA and CDR2 is SQIVND (reference sequence).

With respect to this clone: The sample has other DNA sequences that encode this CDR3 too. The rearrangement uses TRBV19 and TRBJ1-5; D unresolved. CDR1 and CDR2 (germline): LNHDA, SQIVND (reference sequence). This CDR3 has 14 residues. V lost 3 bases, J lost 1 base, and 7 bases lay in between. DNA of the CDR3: TGTGCCAGTAGTATCTTACAGAGCAATCAGCCCCAGCATTTT. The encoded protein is CASSILQSNQPQHF.

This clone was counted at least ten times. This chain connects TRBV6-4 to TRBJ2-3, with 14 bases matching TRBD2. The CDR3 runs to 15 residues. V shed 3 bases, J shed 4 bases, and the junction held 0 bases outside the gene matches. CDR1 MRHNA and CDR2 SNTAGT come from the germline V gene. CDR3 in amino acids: CASSETSGGADTQYF. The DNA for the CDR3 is TGTGCCAGCAGTGAGACTAGCGGGGGGGCAGATACGCAGTATTTT.

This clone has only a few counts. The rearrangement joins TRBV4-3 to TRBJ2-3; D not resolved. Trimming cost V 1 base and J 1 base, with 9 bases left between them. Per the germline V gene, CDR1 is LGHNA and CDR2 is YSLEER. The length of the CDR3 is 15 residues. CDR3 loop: CASSQGAFRTDTQYF. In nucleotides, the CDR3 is TGCGCCAGCAGCCAAGGGGCCTTCCGCACAGATACGCAGTATTTT.

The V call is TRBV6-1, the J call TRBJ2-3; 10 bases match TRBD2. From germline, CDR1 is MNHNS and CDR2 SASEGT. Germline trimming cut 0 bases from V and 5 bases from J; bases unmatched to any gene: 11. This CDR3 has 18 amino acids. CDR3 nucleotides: TGTGCCAGCAGTGAAGCGCTAGCGGGAGCTCATCATGGAGATACGCAGTATTTT. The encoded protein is CASSEALAGAHHGDTQYF.

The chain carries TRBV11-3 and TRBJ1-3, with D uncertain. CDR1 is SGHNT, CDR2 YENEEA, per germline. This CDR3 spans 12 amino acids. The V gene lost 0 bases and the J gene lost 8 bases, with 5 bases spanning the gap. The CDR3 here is CASSLDRDTIYF. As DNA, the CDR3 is TGTGCCAGCAGCTTAGATCGGGACACCATATATTTT.

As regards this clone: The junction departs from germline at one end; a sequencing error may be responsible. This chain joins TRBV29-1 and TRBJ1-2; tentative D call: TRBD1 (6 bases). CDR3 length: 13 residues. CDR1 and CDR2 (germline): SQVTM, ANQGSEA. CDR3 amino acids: CSVEEQGLGGYTF. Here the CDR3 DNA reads TGCAGCGTGGAAGAACAGGGTTTAGGTGGCTACACCTTC.

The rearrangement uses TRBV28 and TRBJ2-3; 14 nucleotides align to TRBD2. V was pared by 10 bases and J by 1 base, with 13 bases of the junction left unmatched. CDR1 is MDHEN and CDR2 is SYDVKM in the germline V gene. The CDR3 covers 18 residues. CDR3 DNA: TGTGCCACCCACGGGACTAGCGGGAGAGGTCGGGGCACAGATACGCAGTATTTT. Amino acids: CATHGTSGRGRGTDTQYF.

The CDR3 protein is CASSTGGSGANVLTF. CDR3 in DNA: TGTGCCAGTTCTACCGGGGGCTCTGGGGCCAACGTCCTGACTTTC. This sequence joins TRBV7-3 and TRBJ2-6, with D possibly being TRBD2 (6 bases). Trimming pared 9 bases from V and 0 bases from J, leaving 12 bases between. CDR3 length: 15 residues. The germline CDR1 and CDR2 sequences are SGHTA and FQGTGA.

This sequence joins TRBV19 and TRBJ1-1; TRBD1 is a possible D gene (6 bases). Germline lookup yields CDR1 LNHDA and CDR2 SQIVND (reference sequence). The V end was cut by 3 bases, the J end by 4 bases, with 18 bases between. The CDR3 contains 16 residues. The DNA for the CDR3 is TGTGCCAGTAGTATGTATGGGGTCGGGGGGGCCACTGAAGCTTTCTTT. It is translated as CASSMYGVGGATEAFF.

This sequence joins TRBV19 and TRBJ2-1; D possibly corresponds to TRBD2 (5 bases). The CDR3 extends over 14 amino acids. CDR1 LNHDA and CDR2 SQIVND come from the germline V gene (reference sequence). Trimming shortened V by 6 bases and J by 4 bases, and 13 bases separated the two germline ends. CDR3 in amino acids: CASRVGEWYNEQFF. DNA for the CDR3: TGTGCCAGTAGAGTCGGGGAATGGTACAATGAGCAGTTCTTC. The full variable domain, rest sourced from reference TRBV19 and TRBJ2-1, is DGGITQSPKYLFRKEGQNVTLSCEQNLNHDAMYWYRQDPGQGLRLIYYSQIVNDFQKGDIAEGYSVSREKKESFPLTVTSAQKNPTAFYLCASRVGEWYNEQFFGPGTRLTVL.

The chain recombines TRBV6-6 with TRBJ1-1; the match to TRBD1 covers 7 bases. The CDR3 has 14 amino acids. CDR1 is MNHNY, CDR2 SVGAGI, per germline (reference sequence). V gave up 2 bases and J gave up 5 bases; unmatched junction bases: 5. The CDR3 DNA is TGTGCCAGCAGTTACCGACAGGGTATGACTGAAGCTTTCTTT. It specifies CASSYRQGMTEAFF.

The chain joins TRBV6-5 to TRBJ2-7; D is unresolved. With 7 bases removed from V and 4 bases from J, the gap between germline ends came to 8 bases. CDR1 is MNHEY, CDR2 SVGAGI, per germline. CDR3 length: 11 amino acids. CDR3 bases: TGTGCCAGCACCACGAGATACGAGCAGTACTTC. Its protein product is CASTTRYEQYF.

CDR3 region: CASTIGTGKNTEAFF. CDR3 nucleotides: TGTGCCAGCACCATAGGAACAGGGAAGAACACTGAAGCTTTCTTT. This chain joins TRBV11-2 and TRBJ1-1; D may be TRBD1 (6 bases). V gave up 7 bases and J gave up 1 base, with 16 bases separating them. Per germline, CDR1 SGHAT and CDR2 FQNNGV. There are 15 residues in the CDR3.

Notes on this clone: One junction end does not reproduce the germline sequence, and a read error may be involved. The CDR3 DNA reads TGTGCCAGCTCACCGACCGAGACAGGGGTAGGAGGGGCTGAAGCCACTTTT. Amino acids: CASSPTETGVGGAEATF. V and J are TRBV18 and TRBJ1-1; 8 nucleotides match TRBD1. Germline V gives CDR1 KGHSH, CDR2 LQKENI. The CDR3 has 17 residues.

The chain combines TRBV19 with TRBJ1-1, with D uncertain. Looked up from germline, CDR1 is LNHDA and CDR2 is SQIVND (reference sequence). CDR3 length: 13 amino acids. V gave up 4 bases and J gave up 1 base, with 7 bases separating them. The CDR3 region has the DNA TGTGCCAGTAGTACCACAGAGAACACTGAAGCTTTCTTT. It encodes CASSTTENTEAFF.

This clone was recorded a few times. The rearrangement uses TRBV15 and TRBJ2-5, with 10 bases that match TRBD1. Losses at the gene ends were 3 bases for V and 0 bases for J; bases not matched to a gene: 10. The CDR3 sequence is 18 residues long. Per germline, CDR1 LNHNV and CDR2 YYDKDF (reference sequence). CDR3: CATSSLRGQGIYQETQYF. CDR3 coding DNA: TGTGCCACCAGCAGCCTAAGGGGACAGGGGATATACCAAGAGACCCAGTACTTC.

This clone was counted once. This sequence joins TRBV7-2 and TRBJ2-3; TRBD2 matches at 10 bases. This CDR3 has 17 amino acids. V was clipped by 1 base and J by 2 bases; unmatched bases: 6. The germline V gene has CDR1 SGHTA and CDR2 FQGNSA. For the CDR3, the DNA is TGTGCCAGCAGCTTAGTAGGTCTAGCGGGAGTCACAGATACGCAGTATTTT. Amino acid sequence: CASSLVGLAGVTDTQYF.

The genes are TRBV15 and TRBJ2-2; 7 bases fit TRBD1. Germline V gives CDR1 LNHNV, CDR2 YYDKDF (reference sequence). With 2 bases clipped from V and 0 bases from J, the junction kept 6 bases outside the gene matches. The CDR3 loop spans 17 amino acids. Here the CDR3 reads CATSRLTGLANTGELFF. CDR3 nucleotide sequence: TGTGCCACCAGCAGACTGACAGGGTTAGCGAACACCGGGGAGCTGTTTTTT.